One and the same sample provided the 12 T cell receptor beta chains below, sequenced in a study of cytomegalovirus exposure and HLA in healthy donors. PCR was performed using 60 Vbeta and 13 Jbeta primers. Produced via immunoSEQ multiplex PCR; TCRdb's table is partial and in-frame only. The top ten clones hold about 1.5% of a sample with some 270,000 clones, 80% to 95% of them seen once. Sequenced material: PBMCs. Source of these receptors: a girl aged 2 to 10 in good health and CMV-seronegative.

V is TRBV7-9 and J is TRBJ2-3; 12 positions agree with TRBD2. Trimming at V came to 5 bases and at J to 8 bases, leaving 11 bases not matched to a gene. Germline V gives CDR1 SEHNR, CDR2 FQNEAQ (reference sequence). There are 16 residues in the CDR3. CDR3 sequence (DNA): TGTGCCAGCAGCATGCTAGCGGGAGGGCTGTTGGGTACGCAGTATTTT. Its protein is CASSMLAGGLLGTQYF.

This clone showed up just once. The CDR3 nucleotides are TGCGCCAGCAGCTTGGACCAGGGAAGCGGAAACACCATATATTTT. Translating it yields CASSLDQGSGNTIYF. The chain carries TRBV5-1 and TRBJ1-3, with a possible D match to TRBD1 (5 bases). Germline assignment: CDR1 SGHRS and CDR2 YFSETQ. The CDR3 contains 15 residues. Trimming removed 0 bases from V and 4 bases from J, with 11 bases in between.

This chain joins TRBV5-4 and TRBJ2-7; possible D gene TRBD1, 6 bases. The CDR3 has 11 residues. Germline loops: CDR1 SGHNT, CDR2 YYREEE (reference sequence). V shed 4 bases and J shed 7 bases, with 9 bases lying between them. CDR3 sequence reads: CASSQDREQYF. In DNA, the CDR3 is TGTGCCAGCAGCCAGGACAGAGAGCAGTACTTC.

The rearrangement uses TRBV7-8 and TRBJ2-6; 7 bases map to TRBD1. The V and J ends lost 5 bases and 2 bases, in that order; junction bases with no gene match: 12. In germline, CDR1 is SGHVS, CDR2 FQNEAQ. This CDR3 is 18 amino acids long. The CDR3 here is CASSVIREQGPGANVLTF. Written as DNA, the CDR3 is TGTGCCAGCAGCGTAATACGTGAACAGGGGCCTGGGGCCAACGTCCTGACTTTC.

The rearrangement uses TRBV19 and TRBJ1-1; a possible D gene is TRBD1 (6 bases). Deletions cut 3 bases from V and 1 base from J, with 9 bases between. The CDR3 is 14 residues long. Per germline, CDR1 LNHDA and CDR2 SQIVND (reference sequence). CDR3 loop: CASSMGAENTEAFF. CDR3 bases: TGTGCCAGTAGTATGGGGGCGGAGAACACTGAAGCTTTCTTT.

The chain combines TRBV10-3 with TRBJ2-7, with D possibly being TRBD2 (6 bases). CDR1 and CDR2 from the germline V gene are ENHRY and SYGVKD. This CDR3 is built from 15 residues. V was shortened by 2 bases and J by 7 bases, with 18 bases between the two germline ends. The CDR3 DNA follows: TGTGCCATCAGTGAGGCGGGACTGGCACGTGGGGAGCAGTACTTC. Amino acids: CAISEAGLARGEQYF.

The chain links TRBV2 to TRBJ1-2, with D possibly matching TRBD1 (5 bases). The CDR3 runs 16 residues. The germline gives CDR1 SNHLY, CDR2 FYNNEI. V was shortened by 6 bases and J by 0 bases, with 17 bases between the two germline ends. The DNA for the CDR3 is TGTGCCAGCAGCCGGGGGACGGACCGCTCTAACTATGGCTACACCTTC. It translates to CASSRGTDRSNYGYTF.

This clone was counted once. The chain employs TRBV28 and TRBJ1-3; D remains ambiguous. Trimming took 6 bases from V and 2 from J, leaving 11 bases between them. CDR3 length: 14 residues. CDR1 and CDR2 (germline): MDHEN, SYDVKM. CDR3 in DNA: TGTGCCAGCAGCTGGCGCGCGGCTGGAAACACCATATATTTT. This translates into CASSWRAAGNTIYF.

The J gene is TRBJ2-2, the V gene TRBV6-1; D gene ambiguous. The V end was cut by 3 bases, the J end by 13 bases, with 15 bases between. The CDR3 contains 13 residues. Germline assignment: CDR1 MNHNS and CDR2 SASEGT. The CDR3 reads CASSESIRPRLFF. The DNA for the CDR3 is TGTGCCAGCAGTGAGTCTATCCGTCCACGGCTGTTTTTT.

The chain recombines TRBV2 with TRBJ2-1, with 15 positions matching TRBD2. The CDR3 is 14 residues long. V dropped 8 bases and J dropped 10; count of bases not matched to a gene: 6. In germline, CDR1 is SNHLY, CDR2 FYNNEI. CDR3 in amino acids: CASERTSGREEQFF. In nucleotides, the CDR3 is TGTGCCAGCGAAAGGACTAGCGGGAGGGAGGAGCAGTTCTTC.

CDR3 sequence: CASSPGWGGFDTQYF. CDR3 nucleotide sequence: TGTGCCAGCAGCCCTGGCTGGGGAGGGTTCGATACGCAGTATTTT. The rearrangement links TRBV7-3 to TRBJ2-3, with TRBD2 matching 7 bases. From germline, CDR1 is SGHTA and CDR2 FQGTGA. The CDR3 runs to 15 residues. V dropped 5 bases and J dropped 6; count of bases not matched to a gene: 11.

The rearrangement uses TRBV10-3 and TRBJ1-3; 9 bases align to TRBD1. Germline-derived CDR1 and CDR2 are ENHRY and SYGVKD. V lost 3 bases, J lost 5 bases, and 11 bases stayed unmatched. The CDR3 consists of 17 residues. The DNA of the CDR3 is TGTGCCATCAGTGACCCTGAACAGGGGGCATATAGAAACACCATATATTTT. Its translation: CAISDPEQGAYRNTIYF.